The present T cell receptor (beta chain) was sequenced within a study of blood T cell repertoires in COVID-19. Study-level background: There were acute and convalescent COVID-19 samples, and they came from the United States, Italy and Spain. The analysed material was cDNA or gDNA that came from T cells, B-cell-depleted T cells, or PBMCs.

In the original processing: By means of reference gene primer amplification, nucleated cell counts were estimated. Profiling relied on immunoSEQ multiplex PCR, and the TCRdb table lists in-frame clones only, not all of them. The V and J calls and clone size were taken over from that table, and D and trimming were inferred from the DNA. The sample lists around 140,000 clones, about 87% occurring once. Between the trimmed V and J ends, which lost 5 bases and 7 bases, there was a span of 14 bases. This CDR3 contains 14 residues. In germline, CDR1 is SGHTA, CDR2 FQGNSA. The origin of this receptor is a man aged 50-59 years who had recovered from COVID-19. The V and J genes are TRBV7-2 and TRBJ2-2; weak D call: TRBD2 (5 bases). Material: peripheral blood. The chain's CDR3 is CASSPGRGFGELFF. In DNA form, the CDR3 reads TGTGCCAGCAGCCCGGGCCGAGGGTTCGGGGAGCTGTTTTTT. The full variable domain, with the rest looked up from reference TRBV7-2 and TRBJ2-2, is GAGVSQSPSNKVTEKGKDVELRCDPISGHTALYWYRQSLGQGLEFLIYFQGNSAPDKSGLPSDRFSAERTGGSVSTLTIQRTQQEDSAVYLCASSPGRGFGELFFGEGSRLTVL.